The 4 T cell receptor beta chains given below trace back to one sample, sequenced in a study of T-cell memory formation after mild COVID-19. One entry per CDR3 protein, called by TCRdb with MiXCR from the 5' RACE reads. The sample carries some 340,000 distinct CDR3 sequences, approximately 13% recorded once. The sample consisted of PBMCs or a T cell subset sorted from them (not recorded which). The receptors were gathered from a man aged 18 to 30 who had mild COVID-19 (a few samples of this study predate the infection). Cell type and time point are not known.

The chain carries TRBV7-2 and TRBJ2-5; no definite D call. CDR1 and CDR2 (germline): SGHTA, FQGNSA. The length of the CDR3 is 12 residues. The V gene lost 4 bases and the J gene lost 10 bases, with 13 bases spanning the gap. The CDR3 region has the DNA TGTGCCAGCAGCTCCCGAAACCTGGACCAGTACTTC. Its translation: CASSSRNLDQYF.

This clonotype occurred many times. This CDR3 reads CASSLSEPLGNYGYTF. CDR3 in DNA: TGTGCCAGCAGCTTGTCCGAGCCGCTGGGTAACTATGGCTACACCTTC. This chain uses TRBV5-5 with TRBJ1-2, with D unclear. Deletions cut 1 base from V and 1 base from J, with 14 bases between. CDR3 length equals 16 residues. CDR1 is SGHKS, CDR2 YYEKEE, per germline (reference sequence).

The chain is built from TRBV7-6 and TRBJ2-5; TRBD1 matches at 7 bases. Germline CDR1 SGHVS, CDR2 FNYEAQ. This CDR3 contains 14 residues. V lost 1 base, J lost 4 bases, and 3 bases stayed unmatched. The CDR3 coding sequence is TGTGCCAGCAGCTTAGAACAGGGGACAGAGACCCAGTACTTC. Translated: CASSLEQGTETQYF. Together with reference TRBV7-6 and TRBJ2-5, the CDR3 gives the full variable domain: GAGVSQSPRYKVTKRGQDVALRCDPISGHVSLYWYRQALGQGPEFLTYFNYEAQQDKSGLPNDRFSAERPEGSISTLTIQRTEQRDSAMYRCASSLEQGTETQYFGPGTRLLVL.

There are many counts of this clonotype. The chain carries TRBV14 and TRBJ2-5; tentative D call: TRBD2 (5 bases). This CDR3 spans 15 amino acids. CDR1 and CDR2 from the germline V gene are SGHDN and FVKESK. Trimming pared 1 base from V and 5 bases from J, leaving 14 bases between. The DNA of the CDR3 is TGTGCCAGCAGCCAAGTACGTTCGGGGAGCGAGACCCAGTACTTC. Residues: CASSQVRSGSETQYF.